The 12 T cell receptor beta chains reported below all come from one sample, sequenced in a study of CXCR3-negative and CXCR3-positive naive CD8 T cells. Notes on the study in general: Compared with CXCR3-negative naive cells, CXCR3-positive naive cells showed more hydrophobic TRB CDR3s.

5' RACE with UMI labels generated the TRB cDNA libraries. Each CDR3 protein gets one entry in TCRdb, which reprocessed the 5' RACE reads and gives no DNA. The sample features some 130,000 distinct CDR3 sequences, with about 0.61% in its top ten. These receptors' targets are unknown. Material for sequencing was naive CXCR3+ CD8+ T cells from blood. Sample subset: CD45RO-CCR7+CD27+CD95- naive CD8+ T cells expressing CXCR3 (TNR3+). These receptors were taken from a human donor in good health. Some clones in this sample may be carry-over from other donors' samples.

The chain is built from TRBV2 and TRBJ1-1; TCRdb selects TRBD1, and the lack of DNA leaves this call unchecked. This CDR3 contains 14 residues. The V gene's germline CDR1 is SNHLY and CDR2 FYNNEI. CDR3 sequence reads: CASRGQGAYAEAFF.

The chain combines TRBV10-1 with TRBJ2-3; the TCRdb call, TRBD1, lacks DNA for checking. This CDR3 is 18 amino acids long. Germline loops: CDR1 WNHNN, CDR2 SYGVQD (reference sequence). The CDR3: CATSDPPLGSITTDTQYF.

The CDR3 reads CASSQQGRLAEAFF. V and J are TRBV27 and TRBJ1-1; TCRdb's assignment of TRBD1 cannot be checked, as there is no DNA. The CDR3 contains 14 residues. CDR1 MNHEY and CDR2 SMNVEV come from the germline V gene (reference sequence).

This chain links TRBV25-1 with TRBJ1-2. The germline V gene has CDR1 MGHDK and CDR2 SYGVNS. CDR3 length equals 13 residues. This chain's CDR3 is CASSATENYGYTF.

The rearrangement links TRBV4-2 to TRBJ2-7. Per the germline V gene, CDR1 is LGHNA and CDR2 is YNFKEQ. The CDR3 is made up of 14 amino acids. This chain's CDR3 is CASSQVRSSYEQYF.

The chain joins TRBV6-6 to TRBJ2-5; the TRBD2 assignment by TCRdb is unverifiable without DNA. Germline loops: CDR1 MNHNY, CDR2 SVGAGI (reference sequence). CDR3 size: 14 residues. CDR3 sequence reads: CASSYWGEQETQYF.

The chain couples TRBV12-3 or TRBV12-4 to TRBJ2-1; the D call from TCRdb, TRBD2, cannot be confirmed without DNA. The CDR3 runs 15 residues. CDR3 region: CASSFYTGGENEQFF.

This chain's CDR3 is CASSQEIASNYEQFF. This rearrangement joins TRBV4-3 to TRBJ2-1; there is no DNA to check the TCRdb D call of TRBD2. The CDR3 extends over 15 amino acids. Germline CDR1 is LGHNA and CDR2 is YSLEER.

The V gene is TRBV20-1, the J gene TRBJ2-7; TCRdb's D call, TRBD2, is unchecked because there is no DNA. The CDR3 runs 13 residues. Germline CDR1 and CDR2: DFQATT and SNEGSKA (reference sequence). CDR3 amino acids: CSATWTSGYEQYF.

J is TRBJ1-1 and V is TRBV5-6; TCRdb calls TRBD1, which cannot be checked without DNA. Germline V lookup: CDR1 SGHDT, CDR2 YYEEEE. CDR3 length: 13 residues. CDR3 protein: CASSLGTGVEAFF.

The rearrangement joins TRBV28 to TRBJ2-7; TCRdb names TRBD1, which stays unverified in the absence of DNA. From germline, CDR1 is MDHEN and CDR2 SYDVKM. CDR3 length: 17 amino acids. The CDR3 protein is CASSLDDSYVGAYEQYF.

This chain links TRBV5-1 with TRBJ2-7; TCRdb gives TRBD1 as the D gene, but with no DNA this cannot be confirmed. CDR1 is SGHRS, CDR2 YFSETQ, per germline. The CDR3 is 15 amino acids. The CDR3 reads CASSGTGGNLYEQYF.